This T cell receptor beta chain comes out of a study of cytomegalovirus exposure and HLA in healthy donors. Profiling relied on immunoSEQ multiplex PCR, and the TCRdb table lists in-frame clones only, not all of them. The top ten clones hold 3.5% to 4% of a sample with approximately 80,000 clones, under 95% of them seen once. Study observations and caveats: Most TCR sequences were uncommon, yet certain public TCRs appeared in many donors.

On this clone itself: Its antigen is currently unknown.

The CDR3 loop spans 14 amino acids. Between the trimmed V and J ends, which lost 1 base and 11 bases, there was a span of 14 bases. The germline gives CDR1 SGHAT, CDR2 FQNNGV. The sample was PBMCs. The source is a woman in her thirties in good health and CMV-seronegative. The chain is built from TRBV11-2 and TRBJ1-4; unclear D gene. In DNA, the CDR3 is TGTGCCAGCAGCTTAGTCGGGTTGGGAGTGAAACTGTTTTTT. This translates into CASSLVGLGVKLFF.